The 8 T cell receptor beta chains below were found in one sample sequenced in a study of OX40 agonist ivuxolimab in advanced cancers. Assay used: immunoSEQ multiplex PCR; TCRdb lists only in-frame clones, some missing. Altogether some 90,000 clones are present, approximately 87% being singletons, with the ten largest covering about 4%. The material was CD4+ or CD8+ T cells sorted from blood, obtained in a trial of the OX40 agonist ivuxolimab. The receptors were sampled from an adult with an advanced solid tumor such as melanoma, head and neck, liver or kidney cancer.

V gene TRBV11-3 combines with J gene TRBJ2-5; D may be TRBD2 (6 bases). The CDR3 has 17 amino acids. V was cut by 8 bases and J by 5 bases, with 27 bases left in between. The V gene's germline CDR1 is SGHNT and CDR2 YENEEA. Here the CDR3 DNA reads TGTGCCAGCTCAGGTTTAGGGGCGGGAAAGTCTCGTGAGACCCAGTACTTC. Translated: CASSGLGAGKSRETQYF. Supplemented by reference TRBV11-3 and TRBJ2-5, the full variable domain reads EAGVVQSPRYKIIEKKQPVAFWCNPISGHNTLYWYLQNLGQGPELLIRYENEEAVDDSQLPKDRFSAERLKGVDSTLKIQPAELGDSAVYLCASSGLGAGKSRETQYFGPGTRLLVL.

J is TRBJ2-5 and V is TRBV25-1; D is possibly TRBD2 (5 bases). The V gene's germline CDR1 is MGHDK and CDR2 SYGVNS. V shed 7 bases and J shed 4 bases, with 10 bases lying between them. This CDR3 has 12 residues. The CDR3 is CASMSEGETQYF. The CDR3 DNA reads as TGTGCCAGCATGAGTGAGGGAGAGACCCAGTACTTC.

This chain links TRBV5-4 with TRBJ2-5; 7 positions agree with TRBD2. This CDR3 region has 15 residues. From germline, CDR1 is SGHNT and CDR2 YYREEE (reference sequence). Germline trimming cut 4 bases from V and 2 bases from J; bases unmatched to any gene: 8. The DNA for the CDR3 is TGTGCCAGCAGCCCGGTAGCGGGCCTACAAGAGACCCAGTACTTC. Its protein product is CASSPVAGLQETQYF.

This clone has just a few counts. The genes are TRBV13 and TRBJ1-2, with a tentative D call TRBD1 (5 bases). The germline V gene has CDR1 PRHDT and CDR2 FYEKMQ (reference sequence). The CDR3 has 16 residues. Trimming left V 1 base short and J 3 bases short, with 15 bases between. The CDR3 spells CASSLESRDAHYGYTF. CDR3 nucleotide sequence: TGTGCCAGCAGCTTAGAGTCCCGGGACGCACACTATGGCTACACCTTC.

This clone was observed a handful of times. This sequence joins TRBV5-1 and TRBJ2-1, with D unresolved. Trimming took 0 bases from V and 6 from J, leaving 10 bases between them. The germline V gene encodes CDR1 SGHRS and CDR2 YFSETQ. This CDR3 has 14 amino acids. The CDR3 DNA reads TGCGCCAGCAGCTTGGAACAGACAACCAATGAGCAGTTCTTC. It is translated as CASSLEQTTNEQFF.

The chain has TRBV18 and TRBJ2-7, with 8 bases matching TRBD1. Trimming cost V 3 bases and J 5 bases; bases outside gene matches: 9. The CDR3 totals 15 residues. CDR1 and CDR2 (germline): KGHSH, LQKENI. The CDR3 region has the DNA TGTGCCAGCTCACCTTCGGGGACAGGCGTCCACGAGCAGTACTTC. Translated, it gives CASSPSGTGVHEQYF.

The chain carries TRBV6-1 and TRBJ2-2; D may be TRBD1 (6 bases). Trimming removed 4 bases from V and 6 bases from J, with 12 bases in between. Germline assignment: CDR1 MNHNS and CDR2 SASEGT. The CDR3 is 14 amino acids. The chain's CDR3 is CASSGVQGAGELFF. As DNA, the CDR3 is TGTGCCAGCAGTGGCGTACAGGGAGCCGGGGAGCTGTTTTTT.

The DNA of the CDR3 is TGTGCCAGCAGCGCTCGAGGGGGGATAGCCAAAAACATTCAGTACTTC. It translates to CASSARGGIAKNIQYF. V and J are TRBV7-2 and TRBJ2-4; TRBD1 or TRBD2 may be the D gene (6 bases each). V lost 5 bases and J 0 bases, leaving 14 bases between the germline ends. The CDR3 extends over 16 amino acids. CDR1 SGHTA and CDR2 FQGNSA come from the germline V gene.